This T cell receptor beta chain was documented in a study of blood T cell repertoires in COVID-19. Study in general: Researchers got acute and convalescent COVID-19 samples from the United States, Italy and Spain. T cells, B-cell-depleted T cells, or PBMCs provided the cDNA or gDNA that served as material.

The CDR3 length is 14 residues. V was trimmed by 2 bases and J by 8 bases, leaving 15 bases between them. Germline CDR1 KGHSH, CDR2 LQKENI. Authors' methods: Estimation of nucleated cell counts was performed using reference gene primer amplification. Measured with immunoSEQ multiplex PCR; TCRdb has only the in-frame clones, and not every one. That table gives V, J and clone size, and the DNA gave D and trimming. The sample shows 60,000 to 100,000 clones, about 87% of them seen only once. V is TRBV18 and J is TRBJ1-2; D gene unclear. This receptor was obtained from a man aged 50 to 60 with active COVID-19. The material sequenced was peripheral blood. The DNA for the CDR3 is TGTGCCAGCTCACCATCTCGCTCAAACCGGGGCTACACCTTC. It specifies CASSPSRSNRGYTF.